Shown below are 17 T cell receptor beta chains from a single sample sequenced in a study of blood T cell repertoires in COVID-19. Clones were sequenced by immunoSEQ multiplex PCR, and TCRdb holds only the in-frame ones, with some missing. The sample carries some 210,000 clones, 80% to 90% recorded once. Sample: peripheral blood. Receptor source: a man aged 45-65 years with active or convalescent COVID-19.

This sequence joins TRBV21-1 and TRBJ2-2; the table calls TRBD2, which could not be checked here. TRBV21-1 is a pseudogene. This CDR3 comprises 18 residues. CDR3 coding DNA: TGTGCCAGCAGCAAAGTCCGGCTAGCGGGGTCGAACACCGGGGAGCTGTTTTTT. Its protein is CASSKVRLAGSNTGELFF.

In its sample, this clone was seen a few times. CDR3 residues: CASSHQGASYEQYF. As DNA, the CDR3 is TGTGCCAGCAGTCACCAGGGGGCTTCCTACGAGCAGTACTTC. The rearrangement uses TRBV28 and TRBJ2-7, with TRBD1 identical over 8 bases. J was trimmed by 1 base and V by 5 bases; bases with no gene match: 4. The CDR3 is 14 residues long. Germline CDR1 reads MDHEN; CDR2 reads SYDVKM.

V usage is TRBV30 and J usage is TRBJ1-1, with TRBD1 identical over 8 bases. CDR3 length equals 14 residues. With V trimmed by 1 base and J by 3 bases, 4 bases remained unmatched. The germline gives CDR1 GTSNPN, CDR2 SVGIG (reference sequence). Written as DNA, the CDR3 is TGTGCCTGGAGTGGCCTGACAGGGGACACTGAAGCTTTCTTT. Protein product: CAWSGLTGDTEAFF.

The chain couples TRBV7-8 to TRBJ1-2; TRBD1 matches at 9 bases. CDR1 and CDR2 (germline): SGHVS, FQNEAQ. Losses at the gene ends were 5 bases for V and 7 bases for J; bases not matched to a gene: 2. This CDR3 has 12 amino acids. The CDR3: CASSPDRGGYTF. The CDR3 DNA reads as TGTGCCAGCAGCCCGGACAGGGGTGGCTACACCTTC.

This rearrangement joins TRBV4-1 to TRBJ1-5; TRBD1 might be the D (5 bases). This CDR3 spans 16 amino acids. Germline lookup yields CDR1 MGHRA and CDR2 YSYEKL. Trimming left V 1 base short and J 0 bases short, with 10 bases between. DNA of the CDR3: TGCGCCAGCAGCCAAGGACAGCTGTATAGCAATCAGCCCCAGCATTTT. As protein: CASSQGQLYSNQPQHF.

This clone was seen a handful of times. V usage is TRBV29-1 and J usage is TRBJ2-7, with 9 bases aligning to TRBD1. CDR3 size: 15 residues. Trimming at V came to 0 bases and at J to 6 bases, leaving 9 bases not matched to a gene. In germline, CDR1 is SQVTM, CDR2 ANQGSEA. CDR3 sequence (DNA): TGCAGCGTTGAAGACCCGGGACAGGGTCACGGCGAGCAGTACTTC. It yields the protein CSVEDPGQGHGEQYF.

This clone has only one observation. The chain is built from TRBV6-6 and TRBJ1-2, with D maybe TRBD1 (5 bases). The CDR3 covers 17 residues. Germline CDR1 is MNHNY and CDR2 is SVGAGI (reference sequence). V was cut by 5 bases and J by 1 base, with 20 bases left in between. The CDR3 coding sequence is TGTGCCAGCAGTCCCATCCAGGGCAGAAACATTAACTATGGCTACACCTTC. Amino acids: CASSPIQGRNINYGYTF.

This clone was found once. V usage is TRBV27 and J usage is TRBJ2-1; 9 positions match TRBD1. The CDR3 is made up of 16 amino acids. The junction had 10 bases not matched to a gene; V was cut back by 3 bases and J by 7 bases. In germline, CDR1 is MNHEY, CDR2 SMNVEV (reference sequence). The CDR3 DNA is TGTGCCAGCAGTTTCCTCACACAGGGGGCGGGAAATGAGCAGTTCTTC. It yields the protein CASSFLTQGAGNEQFF.

CDR3 nucleotides: TGTGCCAGCAGCTTCGCGTCGGGATACAGGGATTCACCCCTCCACTTT. Translated, it gives CASSFASGYRDSPLHF. J is TRBJ1-6 and V is TRBV7-2; TRBD1 is a possible D gene (6 bases). Per the germline V gene, CDR1 is SGHTA and CDR2 is FQGNSA. This CDR3 contains 16 residues. V was pared by 3 bases and J by 8 bases, with 17 bases between.

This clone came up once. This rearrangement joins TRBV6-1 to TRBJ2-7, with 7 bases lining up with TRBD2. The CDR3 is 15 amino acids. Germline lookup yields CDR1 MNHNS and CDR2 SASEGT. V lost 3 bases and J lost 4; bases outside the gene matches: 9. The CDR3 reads CASSEGGSKYYEQYF. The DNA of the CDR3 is TGTGCCAGCAGTGAGGGCGGGAGTAAATATTACGAGCAGTACTTC.

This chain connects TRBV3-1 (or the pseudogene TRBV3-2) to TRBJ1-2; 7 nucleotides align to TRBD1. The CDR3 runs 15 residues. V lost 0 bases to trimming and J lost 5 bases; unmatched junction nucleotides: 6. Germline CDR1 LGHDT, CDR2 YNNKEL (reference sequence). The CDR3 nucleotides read TGTGCCAGCAGCCAAGATGTCGGGACAGCATATGGCTACACCTTC. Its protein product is CASSQDVGTAYGYTF.

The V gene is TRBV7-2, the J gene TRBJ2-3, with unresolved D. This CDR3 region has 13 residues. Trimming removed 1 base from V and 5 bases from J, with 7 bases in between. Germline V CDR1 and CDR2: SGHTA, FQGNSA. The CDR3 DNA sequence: TGTGCCAGCAGCTTAGTACATGGAGATACGCAGTATTTT. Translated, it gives CASSLVHGDTQYF.

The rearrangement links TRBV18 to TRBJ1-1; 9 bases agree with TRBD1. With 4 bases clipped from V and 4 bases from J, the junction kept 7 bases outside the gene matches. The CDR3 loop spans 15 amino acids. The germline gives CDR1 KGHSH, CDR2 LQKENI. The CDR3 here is CASSLTGTGTTEAFF. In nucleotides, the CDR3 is TGTGCCAGCTCACTCACCGGGACAGGGACCACTGAAGCTTTCTTT.

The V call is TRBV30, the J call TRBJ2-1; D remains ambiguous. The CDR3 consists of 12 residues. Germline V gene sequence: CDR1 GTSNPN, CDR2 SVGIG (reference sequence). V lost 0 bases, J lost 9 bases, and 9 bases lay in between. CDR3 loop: CAWSVLFGEQFF. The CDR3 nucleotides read TGTGCCTGGAGTGTACTTTTTGGTGAGCAGTTCTTC.

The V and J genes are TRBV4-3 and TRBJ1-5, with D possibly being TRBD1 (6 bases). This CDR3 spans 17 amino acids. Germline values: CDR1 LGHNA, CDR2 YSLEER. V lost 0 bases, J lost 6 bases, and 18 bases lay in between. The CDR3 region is CASSQDRDTLTGQPQHF. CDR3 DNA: TGCGCCAGCAGCCAAGACCGGGACACTCTTACGGGTCAGCCCCAGCATTTT.

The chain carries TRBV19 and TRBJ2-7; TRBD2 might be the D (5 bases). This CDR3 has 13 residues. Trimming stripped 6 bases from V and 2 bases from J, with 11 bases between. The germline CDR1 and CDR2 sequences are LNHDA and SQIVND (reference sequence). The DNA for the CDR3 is TGTGCCAGTAGCGGGAACCCTCCCTACGAGCAGTACTTC. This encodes CASSGNPPYEQYF.

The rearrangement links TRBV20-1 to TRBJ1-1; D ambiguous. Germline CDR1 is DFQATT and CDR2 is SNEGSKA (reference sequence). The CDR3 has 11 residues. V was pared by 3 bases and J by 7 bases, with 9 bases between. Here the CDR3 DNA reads TGCAGTGCTAGGCGGCAGCGTGAAGCTTTCTTT. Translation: CSARRQREAFF.